This TCR beta chain was sequenced for a study of blood T cell repertoires in COVID-19. In the original processing: Counts of nucleated cells, estimated from reference gene primer amplification, were obtained. Profiled with immunoSEQ multiplex PCR; TCRdb holds only in-frame clones, not every one. That table is the source of V, J and clone size, and D and trimming were worked out from the DNA. This repertoire shows around 250,000 clones, 86% found once; its top ten account for 6.2%. V lost 7 bases, J lost 8 bases, and 12 bases lay in between. CDR3 size: 12 residues. Germline CDR1 reads WNHNN; CDR2 reads SYGVQD (reference sequence).

The chain uses TRBV10-1 and TRBJ2-4; no clear D gene. The receptor's source is a man aged 60-69 years with acute or convalescent COVID-19. The sequencing sample was made of peripheral blood. CDR3: CASIGQGDIQYF. CDR3 bases: TGCGCCAGCATAGGCCAAGGAGACATTCAGTACTTC.